This passage covers 23 T cell receptor beta chains from one sample sequenced in a study of blood T cell repertoires in COVID-19. Sequenced by immunoSEQ multiplex PCR; TCRdb stores in-frame clones only, minus some. The table includes under 300,000 clones, more than 65% detected once. Sequenced sample: peripheral blood. These receptors were obtained from a woman in her 40s with active or convalescent COVID-19.

This clone has only one observation. The rearrangement links TRBV6-6 to TRBJ1-5; D is possibly TRBD1 (5 bases). The CDR3 spans 13 residues. Germline V gene sequence: CDR1 MNHNY, CDR2 SVGAGI (reference sequence). V gave up 4 bases and J gave up 6 bases, with 10 bases separating them. The CDR3 DNA sequence: TGTGCCAGCAGTTCAGGGTCAGGTCAGCCCCAGCATTTT. This codes for CASSSGSGQPQHF.

As for this clone: Other DNA sequences within the sample encode an identical CDR3. The chain recombines TRBV10-3 with TRBJ1-2, with 10 bases fitting TRBD1. Germline CDR1 reads ENHRY; CDR2 reads SYGVKD. This CDR3 spans 15 amino acids. V shed 4 bases and J 1 base; nucleotides not matched to a gene: 3. CDR3 DNA: TGTGCCATCAGTGGGGGACAGGGGAATAACTATGGCTACACCTTC. Translation gives CAISGGQGNNYGYTF.

This chain connects TRBV3-1 (or the pseudogene TRBV3-2) to TRBJ1-2, with 9 bases that match TRBD1. This CDR3 is 15 amino acids long. Germline loops: CDR1 LGHDT, CDR2 YNNKEL (reference sequence). V was clipped by 2 bases and J by 8 bases; unmatched bases: 9. CDR3 amino acids: CASSQNTGGLGGYTF. For the CDR3, the DNA is TGTGCCAGCAGCCAAAATACAGGGGGCCTCGGAGGCTACACCTTC.

V gene TRBV5-1 combines with J gene TRBJ1-2; a weak D match, TRBD1 (6 bases). Trimming cost V 4 bases and J 3 bases, with 10 bases left between them. The CDR3 contains 13 residues. Germline lookup yields CDR1 SGHRS and CDR2 YFSETQ. CDR3 nucleotides: TGCGCCAGCAGCCCCGGACAGCACTATGGCTACACCTTC. Translation gives CASSPGQHYGYTF.

The genes are TRBV7-2 and TRBJ1-2; D not resolved. Germline loops: CDR1 SGHTA, CDR2 FQGNSA. The CDR3 is 12 amino acids. V was shortened by 2 bases and J by 8 bases, with 9 bases between the two germline ends. The CDR3 loop is CASSLSVEGYTF. The CDR3 DNA follows: TGTGCCAGCAGCTTATCCGTGGAGGGCTACACCTTC.

The chain employs TRBV6-5 and TRBJ2-2; possibly TRBD1 for D (5 bases). The V end lost 2 bases, the J end lost 1 base, and 11 bases lay between the germline ends. The CDR3 runs 16 residues. Germline V gene data show CDR1 as MNHEY and CDR2 as SVGAGI. CDR3 bases: TGTGCCAGCAGTTACGGGCAGGGCCTGAACACCGGGGAGCTGTTTTTT. This translates into CASSYGQGLNTGELFF.

The sample holds one count of this clone. Other DNA sequences in the same sample also yield this CDR3. V is TRBV11-2 and J is TRBJ1-2, with a possible D match to TRBD1 (5 bases). The CDR3 spans 14 residues. Germline loops: CDR1 SGHAT, CDR2 FQNNGV. The V gene lost 0 bases and the J gene lost 8 bases, with 13 bases spanning the gap. CDR3 sequence: CASSLDRRAGGYTF. For the CDR3, the DNA is TGTGCCAGCAGCTTAGATCGCAGGGCGGGGGGCTACACCTTC.

The chain is built from TRBV19 and TRBJ2-2, with 9 bases aligning to TRBD2. Germline V lookup: CDR1 LNHDA, CDR2 SQIVND (reference sequence). CDR3 length equals 13 residues. V lost 7 bases to trimming and J lost 8 bases; unmatched junction nucleotides: 5. The CDR3 DNA sequence: TGTGCCAGTATCGGCACTAGCGGGGGGGAGCTGTTTTTT. It yields the protein CASIGTSGGELFF.

This clone was counted between two and nine times. The chain has TRBV4-1 and TRBJ1-1, with D tentatively TRBD1 (6 bases). The germline V gene encodes CDR1 MGHRA and CDR2 YSYEKL. The CDR3 has 13 amino acids. The V end was cut by 0 bases, the J end by 10 bases, with 12 bases between. As DNA, the CDR3 is TGCGCCAGCAGCCAAGATCCCCTGGGGGCAGCTTTCTTT. Protein product: CASSQDPLGAAFF.

Ten or more counts support this clone. The V gene is TRBV2, the J gene TRBJ2-7; 8 bases match TRBD1. The V gene end was trimmed by 8 bases and the J gene end by 4 bases; junction bases not matched to a gene: 4. The CDR3 covers 12 residues. The germline V gene encodes CDR1 SNHLY and CDR2 FYNNEI. CDR3 protein: CASRQGAYEQYV. The DNA of the CDR3 is TGTGCCAGCCGTCAGGGGGCTTACGAGCAGTACGTC.

The J gene is TRBJ2-7, the V gene TRBV5-1; D is possibly TRBD2 (5 bases). V dropped 2 bases and J dropped 4 bases, with 10 bases sitting between them. Germline assignment: CDR1 SGHRS and CDR2 YFSETQ. The CDR3 length is 13 residues. The CDR3 bases are TGCGCCAGCAGCTTAATGGGAGATTACGAGCAGTACGTC. The encoded protein is CASSLMGDYEQYV.

This clone was recorded at least ten times. CDR3 DNA: TGTGCCAGCAGCCCAGGACAGGGGGCGCTTGCAGATACGCAGTATTTT. Protein product: CASSPGQGALADTQYF. This chain joins TRBV7-8 and TRBJ2-3, with 11 bases identical to TRBD1. The CDR3 has 16 residues. V gave up 5 bases and J gave up 4 bases; unmatched junction bases: 8. Germline CDR1 is SGHVS and CDR2 is FQNEAQ.

This rearrangement joins TRBV7-2 to TRBJ1-2; no clear D gene. Germline V gene lookup returns CDR1 SGHTA and CDR2 FQGNSA. Trimming left V 4 bases short and J 4 bases short, with 10 bases between. CDR3 length: 13 residues. The chain's CDR3 is CASSYEGVYGYTF. The CDR3 DNA is TGTGCCAGCAGCTACGAGGGAGTCTATGGCTACACCTTC.

The chain has TRBV7-8 and TRBJ1-1; D unclear. The germline V and J ends were trimmed by 5 bases and 5 bases, with 15 bases remaining between them. Germline CDR1 SGHVS, CDR2 FQNEAQ. The CDR3 has 14 amino acids. The CDR3 spells CASSPFREETEAFF. In DNA form, the CDR3 reads TGTGCCAGCAGCCCATTCCGCGAGGAAACTGAAGCTTTCTTT. Supplemented by reference TRBV7-8 and TRBJ1-1, the full variable domain reads GAGVSQSPRYKVAKRGQDVALRCDPISGHVSLFWYQQALGQGPEFLTYFQNEAQLDKSGLPSDRFFAERPEGSVSTLKIQRTQQEDSAVYLCASSPFREETEAFFGQGTRLTVV.

The V gene is TRBV29-1, the J gene TRBJ1-1, with 8 positions matching TRBD1. Germline CDR1 SQVTM, CDR2 ANQGSEA. V lost 4 bases and J lost 4; bases outside the gene matches: 5. This CDR3 has 13 residues. The CDR3 DNA sequence: TGCAGCGTTGCCCGGACAGGGACCACTGAAGCTTTCTTT. Amino acid sequence: CSVARTGTTEAFF.

The chain joins TRBV7-3 to TRBJ2-2; no definite D call. The germline V gene encodes CDR1 SGHTA and CDR2 FQGTGA. Trimming took 5 bases from V and 2 from J, leaving 12 bases between them. This CDR3 spans 15 amino acids. The CDR3 DNA sequence: TGTGCCAGCAGCCCAATTTCGAGTAACACCGGGGAGCTGTTTTTT. This gives the protein CASSPISSNTGELFF. The whole variable domain, filled in from reference TRBV7-3 and TRBJ2-2, reads GAGVSQTPSNKVTEKGKYVELRCDPISGHTALYWYRQSLGQGPEFLIYFQGTGAADDSGLPNDRFFAVRPEGSVSTLKIQRTERGDSAVYLCASSPISSNTGELFFGEGSRLTVL.

The chain couples TRBV6-6 to TRBJ2-1, with D maybe TRBD2 (6 bases). The V gene lost 0 bases and the J gene lost 7 bases, with 16 bases spanning the gap. This CDR3 is 16 amino acids long. Per germline, CDR1 MNHNY and CDR2 SVGAGI (reference sequence). Here the CDR3 reads CASSYSRPGSKNEQFF. In nucleotides, the CDR3 is TGTGCCAGCAGTTACTCAAGACCCGGGAGCAAGAATGAGCAGTTCTTC.

This clone was detected only a few times. This chain links TRBV30 with TRBJ1-5; 7 bases line up with TRBD1. From germline, CDR1 is GTSNPN and CDR2 SVGIG (reference sequence). The CDR3 is 14 amino acids. The J segment lost 6 bases and the V segment lost 3 bases, leaving 8 bases of the junction unmatched. This CDR3 reads CAWSTTGNGQPQHF. The CDR3 DNA follows: TGTGCCTGGAGCACGACAGGGAACGGTCAGCCCCAGCATTTT.

The chain employs TRBV6-5 and TRBJ1-6, with 7 bases aligning to TRBD1. J was trimmed by 9 bases and V by 6 bases; bases with no gene match: 8. Germline lookup yields CDR1 MNHEY and CDR2 SVGAGI. The CDR3 is made up of 14 amino acids. For the CDR3, the DNA is TGTGCCAGCAGAAAACAGGGGCAAGGTTCACCCCTCCACTTT. Translation: CASRKQGQGSPLHF.

This rearrangement joins TRBV5-5 to TRBJ1-2; 8 nucleotides align to TRBD1. From germline, CDR1 is SGHKS and CDR2 YYEKEE (reference sequence). This CDR3 has 17 amino acids. V lost 4 bases and J lost 5; bases outside the gene matches: 16. For the CDR3, the DNA is TGTGCCAGCAGCCACATACGGACAGGGAGTTCGAGGTATGGCTACACCTTC. Encoded protein: CASSHIRTGSSRYGYTF.

V is TRBV30 and J is TRBJ2-5, with 10 bases that match TRBD1. CDR1 GTSNPN and CDR2 SVGIG come from the germline V gene (reference sequence). V shed 2 bases, J shed 6 bases, and the junction held 12 bases outside the gene matches. CDR3 size: 16 residues. The CDR3 DNA follows: TGTGCCTGGAGTAACGACTGGACAGGGGGAATGCAGACCCAGTACTTC. Protein: CAWSNDWTGGMQTQYF.

This chain connects TRBV28 to TRBJ1-1, with TRBD1 matching over 9 bases. This CDR3 region has 19 residues. J gave up 0 bases and V 6 bases, and 17 bases lay outside the gene matches. Germline CDR1 reads MDHEN; CDR2 reads SYDVKM. CDR3 sequence reads: CASRDQLGAGTGMNTEAFF. The CDR3 nucleotides read TGTGCCAGCAGAGACCAGCTCGGGGCCGGGACAGGGATGAACACTGAAGCTTTCTTT.

The V call is TRBV27, the J call TRBJ1-1; 8 nucleotides match TRBD1. CDR1 and CDR2 (germline): MNHEY, SMNVEV (reference sequence). Unmatched junction bases numbered 12, after V lost 4 bases and J lost 5 bases. This CDR3 contains 16 residues. CDR3: CASSSQTGALATEAFF. The CDR3 DNA reads TGTGCCAGCAGTTCGCAGACAGGGGCCTTGGCGACTGAAGCTTTCTTT.